This entry lists 20 T cell receptor beta chains sequenced from one sample in a study of cytomegalovirus exposure and HLA in healthy donors. The PCR contained 60 Vbeta and 13 Jbeta primers. The repertoire was sequenced with immunoSEQ multiplex PCR; TCRdb's copy has only in-frame clones and lacks some. The top ten clones hold 2% to 3% of a sample with some 150,000 clones, approximately 61% of them seen once. Sequencing used PBMCs. The receptors originated from a woman in her forties in good health and CMV-seronegative.

Remarks on this clone: The identical CDR3 is also encoded by other nucleotide sequences in the sample. The chain carries TRBV5-1 and TRBJ1-1; 8 nucleotides match TRBD1. This CDR3 is 14 amino acids long. The germline gives CDR1 SGHRS, CDR2 YFSETQ. The trim removed 2 bases at V and 2 bases at J, leaving 2 bases unmatched. CDR3 nucleotide sequence: TGCGCCAGCAGCTTAACAGGGGGAAACACTGAAGCTTTCTTT. It translates to CASSLTGGNTEAFF.

The genes are TRBV19 and TRBJ1-5; 9 nucleotides line up with TRBD1. Germline values: CDR1 LNHDA, CDR2 SQIVND (reference sequence). V shed 7 bases, J shed 1 base, and the junction held 8 bases outside the gene matches. This CDR3 comprises 16 residues. The CDR3 reads CASTPLQGASNQPQHF. The CDR3 DNA reads as TGTGCCAGTACCCCCCTACAGGGGGCAAGCAATCAGCCCCAGCATTTT.

The CDR3 DNA is TGTGCCAGCAGACTGGGACTAGCGGGGGGGTCGAACATTCAGTACTTC. It yields the protein CASRLGLAGGSNIQYF. The chain uses TRBV14 and TRBJ2-4; 16 bases align to TRBD2. Germline assignment: CDR1 SGHDN and CDR2 FVKESK. The trim removed 6 bases at V and 7 bases at J, leaving 6 bases unmatched. The length of the CDR3 is 16 residues.

The CDR3 DNA sequence: TGCGCCAGCCGGTGGGAGAACCTGAACTCCTACGAGCAGTACTTC. This codes for CASRWENLNSYEQYF. The chain recombines TRBV5-1 with TRBJ2-7, with D possibly being TRBD2 (5 bases). V was clipped by 7 bases and J by 0 bases, with 17 bases between them. The CDR3 has 15 amino acids. Per the germline V gene, CDR1 is SGHRS and CDR2 is YFSETQ. Based on the CDR3 plus reference TRBV5-1 and TRBJ2-7, the full variable domain is KAGVTQTPRYLIKTRGQQVTLSCSPISGHRSVSWYQQTPGQGLQFLFEYFSETQRNKGNFPGRFSGRQFSNSRSEMNVSTLELGDSALYLCASRWENLNSYEQYFGPGTRLTVT.

The chain has TRBV6-5 and TRBJ2-3; TRBD2 agrees at 8 bases. V was pared by 5 bases and J by 5 bases, with 9 bases of the junction left unmatched. Germline loops: CDR1 MNHEY, CDR2 SVGAGI. CDR3 length: 15 amino acids. The CDR3 sequence: CASSAAGGRRDTQYF. The CDR3, as DNA: TGTGCCAGCAGTGCCGCGGGGGGCCGGAGAGATACGCAGTATTTT.

This sequence joins TRBV28 and TRBJ1-2; tentatively, D is TRBD1 (6 bases). With 6 bases removed from V and 8 bases from J, the gap between germline ends came to 16 bases. The CDR3 is made up of 13 amino acids. Germline CDR1 MDHEN, CDR2 SYDVKM. The CDR3 here is CASSLLGGGGYTF. DNA for the CDR3: TGTGCCAGCAGCCTCCTAGGGGGTGGCGGCTACACCTTC.

V and J are TRBV7-6 and TRBJ1-6; a weak D match, TRBD1 (6 bases). CDR1 and CDR2 (germline): SGHVS, FNYEAQ. The V and J ends lost 1 base and 13 bases respectively, with 11 bases between them. This CDR3 has 13 amino acids. The DNA of the CDR3 is TGTGCCAGCAGCTTAGACAGGGCAGGGCCCCTCCACTTT. As protein: CASSLDRAGPLHF.

The V gene is TRBV7-2, the J gene TRBJ1-2; D perhaps matches TRBD1 (6 bases). The CDR3 totals 17 residues. The germline V gene has CDR1 SGHTA and CDR2 FQGNSA. V lost 1 base to trimming and J lost 8 bases, with 23 bases between them. The CDR3 DNA sequence: TGTGCCAGCAGCTTAGGGCCCGACAGGCCTATAACCCTGGGCTACACCTTC. This encodes CASSLGPDRPITLGYTF.

The rearrangement uses TRBV4-2 and TRBJ1-5; 10 positions match TRBD1. Losses at the gene ends were 2 bases for V and 5 bases for J; bases not matched to a gene: 3. The CDR3 consists of 15 residues. In germline, CDR1 is LGHNA, CDR2 YNFKEQ. The DNA for the CDR3 is TGTGCCAGCAGCCAAAGCGGGACAGGGGATCAGCCCCAGCATTTT. Its protein product is CASSQSGTGDQPQHF.

The rearrangement uses TRBV9 and TRBJ2-4; weak D call: TRBD2 (5 bases). The V gene's germline CDR1 is SGDLS and CDR2 YYNGEE. The CDR3 sequence is 14 residues long. Trimming removed 8 bases at V and 8 bases at J, with 20 bases between. The CDR3 coding sequence is TGTGCCAGTTCCAAGGCGTCATCCGGGGACATTCAGTACTTC. As protein: CASSKASSGDIQYF.

In the case of this clone: This specimen includes other DNA sequences encoding the same CDR3. This chain joins TRBV4-3 and TRBJ1-1; weak D call: TRBD1 (5 bases). The CDR3 is 14 amino acids. CDR1 and CDR2 (germline): LGHNA, YSLEER. V lost 0 bases and J lost 4, with 9 bases in between. CDR3 sequence (DNA): TGCGCCAGCAGCCAAGATAGAAGGGGCACTGAAGCTTTCTTT. Its translation is CASSQDRRGTEAFF.

V is TRBV2 and J is TRBJ2-5; perhaps TRBD1 as D (6 bases). Trimming stripped 9 bases from V and 0 bases from J, with 17 bases between. Looked up from germline, CDR1 is SNHLY and CDR2 is FYNNEI. The CDR3 totals 15 residues. The chain's CDR3 is CASTTGLGYQETQYF. The CDR3 nucleotides are TGTGCCAGTACCACAGGGTTGGGGTACCAAGAGACCCAGTACTTC.

The chain joins TRBV6-1 to TRBJ1-1; maybe TRBD1 (5 bases). Trimming removed 3 bases at V and 4 bases at J, with 12 bases between. Germline CDR1 reads MNHNS; CDR2 reads SASEGT. The CDR3 has 14 amino acids. CDR3 coding DNA: TGTGCCAGCAGTGAGATCGGGGGTCCCACTGAAGCTTTCTTT. It translates to CASSEIGGPTEAFF.

This chain joins TRBV5-1 and TRBJ1-3; TRBD1 aligns across 8 bases. V dropped 4 bases and J dropped 0; count of bases not matched to a gene: 6. The CDR3 is made up of 16 amino acids. Germline values: CDR1 SGHRS, CDR2 YFSETQ. CDR3 region: CASSPQGALSGNTIYF. In DNA, the CDR3 is TGCGCCAGCAGCCCTCAGGGGGCCCTCTCTGGAAACACCATATATTTT.

The chain carries TRBV27 and TRBJ2-7; D may be TRBD1 (5 bases). Trimming took off 3 bases at V and 0 bases at J, with 9 bases between the two ends. Germline-derived CDR1 and CDR2 are MNHEY and SMNVEV (reference sequence). The CDR3 has 14 amino acids. The DNA of the CDR3 is TGTGCCAGCAGTTTCAGGGCTAGCTCCTACGAGCAGTACTTC. Amino acid sequence: CASSFRASSYEQYF.

The V gene is TRBV28, the J gene TRBJ1-6; 11 nucleotides agree with TRBD1. The CDR3 covers 19 residues. V gave up 4 bases and J gave up 0 bases; unmatched junction bases: 8. Germline V gene sequence: CDR1 MDHEN, CDR2 SYDVKM. This CDR3 is CASSWPGQGGSSYNSPLHF. The CDR3 region has the DNA TGTGCCAGCAGTTGGCCGGGACAGGGGGGAAGCTCCTATAATTCACCCCTCCACTTT. The variable domain in full, with the rest retrieved from reference TRBV28 and TRBJ1-6, is DVKVTQSSRYLVKRTGEKVFLECVQDMDHENMFWYRQDPGLGLRLIYFSYDVKMKEKGDIPEGYSVSREKKERFSLILESASTNQTSMYLCASSWPGQGGSSYNSPLHFGNGTRLTVT.

This rearrangement joins TRBV27 to TRBJ2-3; D call uncertain. Trimming cost V 1 base and J 4 bases, with 9 bases left between them. This CDR3 comprises 14 residues. Germline V gives CDR1 MNHEY, CDR2 SMNVEV (reference sequence). CDR3 bases: TGTGCCAGCAGTTTATTACGGGTTGCAGATACGCAGTATTTT. This encodes CASSLLRVADTQYF.

V usage is TRBV5-4 and J usage is TRBJ1-1, with TRBD1 as a possible D gene (6 bases). Trimming stripped 5 bases from V and 5 bases from J, with 19 bases between. This CDR3 has 15 amino acids. Looked up from germline, CDR1 is SGHNT and CDR2 is YYREEE (reference sequence). CDR3 nucleotide sequence: TGTGCCAGCAGTCCGACAGGAGACGGATGGACTGAAGCTTTCTTT. Encoded protein: CASSPTGDGWTEAFF.

This chain uses TRBV28 with TRBJ1-5; TRBD1 agrees at 8 bases. Unmatched junction bases numbered 10, after V lost 4 bases and J lost 8 bases. The CDR3 has 15 amino acids. Germline loops: CDR1 MDHEN, CDR2 SYDVKM. Here the CDR3 reads CASSSSGGLAKPQHF. The CDR3 nucleotides read TGTGCCAGCAGTTCCTCAGGGGGCCTCGCGAAGCCCCAGCATTTT. Drawing the rest from reference TRBV28 and TRBJ1-5, the complete variable domain is DVKVTQSSRYLVKRTGEKVFLECVQDMDHENMFWYRQDPGLGLRLIYFSYDVKMKEKGDIPEGYSVSREKKERFSLILESASTNQTSMYLCASSSSGGLAKPQHFGDGTRLSIL.

This chain joins TRBV7-9 and TRBJ1-6, with 9 bases aligning to TRBD1. In germline, CDR1 is SEHNR, CDR2 FQNEAQ (reference sequence). The CDR3 has 18 amino acids. Unmatched junction bases numbered 13, after V lost 4 bases and J lost 6 bases. CDR3 residues: CASSSEQQGALGNSPLHF. DNA of the CDR3: TGTGCCAGCAGCTCCGAGCAACAGGGGGCACTCGGTAATTCACCCCTCCACTTT.